This TCR beta chain came from a study of shared clonotypes between healthy human individuals. The table came from immunoSEQ multiplex PCR; TCRdb's copy has only in-frame clones and leaves some out. The data show roughly 2.2 million clones, just over 90% seen once. This CDR3 is 16 amino acids long. Germline CDR1 GTSNPN, CDR2 SVGIG (reference sequence). The V end lost 0 bases, the J end lost 5 bases, and 19 bases lay between the germline ends. The study, taken as a whole, reports: Of the naive CD4 clonotypes, around 4.8% were shared across a few donors. Despite large depth, rarefaction showed incomplete sorted-subset sequencing.

In its sample, this clone was seen once. Antigen specificity is unknown. Source material: naive CD4+ T cells from PBMCs. Indicated subset: CD45RA+ positively selected. The chain couples TRBV30 to TRBJ1-1, with D tentatively TRBD1 (5 bases). The source of this sequence is a man between 18 and 29 years old in good health. Some clones in this sample may be carry-over from other donors' samples. CDR3: CAWSVRTGTSRTEAFF. The CDR3 nucleotides are TGTGCCTGGAGTGTCAGGACCGGGACCTCAAGGACTGAAGCTTTCTTT.